A selection of T cell receptor beta chains follows, all from one sample in a study of CD8 T cells in ankylosing spondylitis. Via MiXCR, TCRdb re-called the 5' RACE reads, giving one row per CDR3 protein. This table holds some 130,000 distinct CDR3 sequences, about 7% found once. Sequencing used blood, either unsorted or a sorted T cell fraction (not recorded which). The receptor source for this set is a female donor with ankylosing spondylitis or in good health (not recorded which). CDR3s include the opening cysteine and the closing phenylalanine or tryptophan. The D gene is left open where the match is weak. The size field is filled for only some rows; it gives once, few, many or a size class.

j_gene: TRBJ1-2
v_gene: TRBV29-1
abundance: many
d_gene: TRBD1
CDR3aa: CSGGQGDYGYTF
CDR3nt: TGCAGCGGGGGGCAGGGGGACTATGGCTACACCTTC

j_gene: TRBJ2-3
v_gene: TRBV19
abundance: many
d_gene: TRBD2
CDR3aa: CASSVSGLAGDTDTQYF
CDR3nt: TGTGCCAGTAGTGTTTCGGGACTAGCGGGAGACACAGATACGCAGTATTTT

j_gene: TRBJ1-1
v_gene: TRBV10-3
abundance: many
d_gene: .
CDR3aa: CAISAGPTNTEAFF
CDR3nt: TGTGCCATCAGTGCCGGGCCCACGAACACTGAAGCTTTCTTT

j_gene: TRBJ2-1
v_gene: TRBV7-3
abundance: many
d_gene: .
CDR3aa: CASSQAGQVGHEQFF
CDR3nt: TGTGCCAGCAGCCAAGCGGGTCAGGTAGGGCATGAGCAGTTCTTC

j_gene: TRBJ2-5
v_gene: TRBV12-3/TRBV12-4
abundance: many
d_gene: TRBD2
CDR3aa: CASTGAGGPGETQYF
CDR3nt: TGTGCCAGTACGGGCGCGGGGGGGCCGGGGGAGACCCAGTACTTC

j_gene: TRBJ2-1
v_gene: TRBV11-2
abundance: many
d_gene: .
CDR3aa: CASSPTPNEQFF
CDR3nt: TGTGCCAGCAGCCCGACACCGAATGAGCAGTTCTTC

j_gene: TRBJ2-3
v_gene: TRBV20-1
abundance: many
d_gene: TRBD2
CDR3aa: CSAGIVASGGTDTQYF
CDR3nt: TGCAGTGCTGGTATTGTGGCAAGCGGGGGCACAGATACGCAGTATTTT

j_gene: TRBJ1-5
v_gene: TRBV20-1
abundance: many
d_gene: .
CDR3aa: CSASGTQGFGNQPQHF
CDR3nt: TGCAGTGCTAGTGGGACCCAGGGATTCGGCAATCAGCCCCAGCATTTT

j_gene: TRBJ1-2
v_gene: TRBV20-1
abundance: many
d_gene: .
CDR3aa: CSARTGYNYGYTF
CDR3nt: TGCAGTGCTAGGACAGGTTATAACTATGGCTACACCTTC

j_gene: TRBJ2-1
v_gene: TRBV29-1
abundance: .
d_gene: .
CDR3aa: CSVGRGAIYNEQFF
CDR3nt: TGCAGCGTTGGGCGAGGGGCCATCTACAATGAGCAGTTCTTC

j_gene: TRBJ2-5
v_gene: TRBV11-3
abundance: .
d_gene: .
CDR3aa: CASSTATSSQETQYF
CDR3nt: TGTGCCAGCAGCACAGCCACTAGCTCCCAAGAGACCCAGTACTTC

j_gene: TRBJ1-2
v_gene: TRBV3-1
abundance: many
d_gene: .
CDR3aa: CASSPGYVAGTF
CDR3nt: TGTGCCAGCAGTCCAGGGTATGTGGCTGGCACCTTC

j_gene: TRBJ2-5
v_gene: TRBV5-6
abundance: many
d_gene: .
CDR3aa: CASTLGVRETQYF
CDR3nt: TGTGCCAGCACCCTGGGGGTTCGAGAGACCCAGTACTTC

j_gene: TRBJ1-6
v_gene: TRBV3-1
abundance: many
d_gene: .
CDR3aa: CASSQRDDTRRNSPLHF
CDR3nt: TGTGCCAGCAGCCAAAGGGATGACACGAGGCGGAATTCACCCCTCCACTTT

j_gene: TRBJ2-3
v_gene: TRBV15
abundance: .
d_gene: .
CDR3aa: CATSTLRITDTQYF
CDR3nt: TGTGCCACCAGCACCCTTAGAATTACAGATACGCAGTATTTT

j_gene: TRBJ2-3
v_gene: TRBV10-3
abundance: many
d_gene: TRBD2
CDR3aa: CAISESSAGGTDTQYF
CDR3nt: TGTGCCATCAGTGAGTCGAGTGCGGGGGGCACAGATACGCAGTATTTT

j_gene: TRBJ1-4
v_gene: TRBV4-2
abundance: many
d_gene: .
CDR3aa: CASSQAAGTGNEKLFF
CDR3nt: TGTGCCAGCAGCCAAGCGGCAGGGACTGGTAATGAAAAACTGTTTTTT

j_gene: TRBJ2-1
v_gene: TRBV6-2/TRBV6-3
abundance: .
d_gene: TRBD2
CDR3aa: CASSYPLAGNNEQFF
CDR3nt: TGTGCCAGCAGTTACCCCCTAGCGGGGAACAATGAGCAGTTCTTC

j_gene: TRBJ1-3
v_gene: TRBV4-1
abundance: .
d_gene: TRBD1
CDR3aa: CASSQQGVNGNTIYF
CDR3nt: TGCGCCAGCAGCCAACAGGGGGTAAATGGAAACACCATATATTTT

j_gene: TRBJ2-5
v_gene: TRBV30
abundance: many
d_gene: .
CDR3aa: CAWSGIASQETQYF
CDR3nt: TGTGCCTGGAGTGGGATAGCTTCTCAAGAGACCCAGTACTTC

j_gene: TRBJ2-5
v_gene: TRBV4-1
abundance: .
d_gene: .
CDR3aa: CASSQDVEGPTETQYF
CDR3nt: TGCGCCAGCAGCCAAGATGTTGAGGGCCCAACAGAGACCCAGTACTTC

j_gene: TRBJ1-4
v_gene: TRBV28
abundance: many
d_gene: .
CDR3aa: CASTTRGRVGDAFEKLFF
CDR3nt: TGTGCCAGCACCACCCGGGGGCGGGTCGGGGATGCATTTGAAAAACTGTTTTTT

j_gene: TRBJ2-5
v_gene: TRBV5-6
abundance: many
d_gene: .
CDR3aa: CASSIGTIRGETQYF
CDR3nt: TGTGCCAGCAGCATCGGGACGATTAGGGGGGAGACCCAGTACTTC

j_gene: TRBJ2-1
v_gene: TRBV4-3
abundance: many
d_gene: .
CDR3aa: CASSQETLPNEQFF
CDR3nt: TGCGCCAGCAGCCAAGAGACCCTGCCTAATGAGCAGTTCTTC

j_gene: TRBJ2-2
v_gene: TRBV5-1
abundance: many
d_gene: .
CDR3aa: CASSFQGRDTGELFF
CDR3nt: TGCGCCAGCAGCTTTCAGGGGAGAGACACCGGGGAGCTGTTTTTT

j_gene: TRBJ2-7
v_gene: TRBV5-1
abundance: many
d_gene: .
CDR3aa: CASSLIEQDEQYF
CDR3nt: TGCGCCAGCAGCTTGATCGAACAGGACGAGCAGTACTTC

j_gene: TRBJ2-7
v_gene: TRBV11-2
abundance: many
d_gene: .
CDR3aa: CASSSGSREQYF
CDR3nt: TGTGCCAGCAGCTCAGGGTCGAGGGAGCAGTACTTC

j_gene: TRBJ2-2
v_gene: TRBV4-2
abundance: .
d_gene: TRBD2
CDR3aa: CASSLGTSPDTGELFF
CDR3nt: TGTGCCAGCAGCCTGGGGACTAGCCCCGACACCGGGGAGCTGTTTTTT